Below, 23 T cell receptor beta chains from the same sample are listed, as sequenced in a study of cytomegalovirus exposure and HLA in healthy donors. The PCR contained 60 Vbeta and 13 Jbeta primers. Here immunoSEQ multiplex PCR was the method, and the copy in TCRdb shows in-frame clones only, minus some. The sample yields 190,000 or so clones, around 86% seen once. The sequenced sample consisted of PBMCs. All receptors come from a woman aged 50 to 65 in good health and CMV-seropositive.

This chain uses TRBV5-4 with TRBJ2-3, with D perhaps matching TRBD1 (6 bases). Germline-derived CDR1 and CDR2 are SGHNT and YYREEE (reference sequence). V was cut by 2 bases and J by 5 bases, with 15 bases left in between. This CDR3 has 15 residues. The CDR3 sequence: CASSFPGAREDTQYF. The CDR3 DNA reads TGTGCCAGCAGCTTTCCAGGGGCCCGGGAAGATACGCAGTATTTT. The variable domain in full, completed from reference TRBV5-4 and TRBJ2-3, reads ETGVTQSPTHLIKTRGQQVTLRCSSQSGHNTVSWYQQALGQGPQFIFQYYREEENGRGNFPPRFSGLQFPNYSSELNVNALELDDSALYLCASSFPGAREDTQYFGPGTRLTVL.

This chain joins TRBV7-2 and TRBJ2-5; TRBD2 matches 7 bases. V lost 5 bases to trimming and J lost 5 bases; unmatched junction nucleotides: 5. CDR3 length equals 13 residues. Germline CDR1 reads SGHTA; CDR2 reads FQGNSA. The CDR3 here is CASSGGGGETQYF. CDR3 DNA: TGTGCCAGCAGCGGCGGGGGAGGCGAGACCCAGTACTTC.

This chain uses TRBV7-3 with TRBJ2-1; D is ambiguous. In germline, CDR1 is SGHTA, CDR2 FQGTGA. This CDR3 spans 14 amino acids. V dropped 5 bases and J dropped 0 bases, with 8 bases sitting between them. CDR3 residues: CASSRLPSYNEQFF. The CDR3 DNA follows: TGTGCCAGCAGCAGACTGCCCTCCTACAATGAGCAGTTCTTC.

The chain uses TRBV7-2 and TRBJ2-2, with 10 bases that match TRBD1. The CDR3 runs 16 residues. V lost 6 bases, J lost 4 bases, and 8 bases stayed unmatched. Germline assignment: CDR1 SGHTA and CDR2 FQGNSA. The CDR3: CASSQPGQGRTGELFF. The CDR3 region has the DNA TGTGCCAGCAGTCAGCCGGGACAGGGGCGCACCGGGGAGCTGTTTTTT.

As regards this clone: The junction differs from germline at one of its ends, possibly a read error. The chain combines TRBV19 with TRBJ2-6; 7 bases are shared with TRBD1. Germline V gene data show CDR1 as LNHDA and CDR2 as SQIVND (reference sequence). The CDR3 is 17 residues long. This CDR3 reads CASIKRQGPPGANVPTF. The DNA for the CDR3 is TGTGCCAGTATTAAAAGACAGGGCCCTCCTGGGGCCAACGTCCCGACTTTC.

V gene TRBV6-1 combines with J gene TRBJ2-7, with 10 positions matching TRBD1. CDR3 length equals 14 residues. J lost 5 bases, V lost 5 bases, and 6 bases had no gene match. CDR1 MNHNS and CDR2 SASEGT come from the germline V gene. The CDR3 sequence is CASSSGQGLDEQYF. In DNA, the CDR3 is TGTGCCAGCAGTTCGGGACAGGGGTTGGACGAGCAGTACTTC.

This chain connects TRBV7-6 to TRBJ2-7, with D unresolved. Germline values: CDR1 SGHVS, CDR2 FNYEAQ. Trimming removed 1 base from V and 2 bases from J, with 9 bases in between. This CDR3 contains 14 residues. In DNA, the CDR3 is TGTGCCAGCAGCTTAGACAGTAGAACCTACGAGCAGTACTTC. This sequence encodes CASSLDSRTYEQYF.

V usage is TRBV2 and J usage is TRBJ2-3, with 7 bases identical to TRBD2. With V trimmed by 6 bases and J by 6 bases, 3 bases remained unmatched. Germline V lookup: CDR1 SNHLY, CDR2 FYNNEI. This CDR3 region has 12 residues. CDR3 bases: TGTGCCAGCAGCGATAGCGGGGATACGCAGTATTTT. Residues: CASSDSGDTQYF.

This rearrangement joins TRBV5-6 to TRBJ1-4; D perhaps matches TRBD1 (6 bases). The V gene lost 0 bases and the J gene lost 7 bases, with 10 bases spanning the gap. CDR1 and CDR2 from the germline V gene are SGHDT and YYEEEE. The CDR3 has 14 residues. The CDR3 DNA is TGTGCCAGCAGCTTGGAAGGGGGTAGTGAAAAACTGTTTTTT. Amino acids: CASSLEGGSEKLFF.

The chain carries TRBV29-1 and TRBJ2-7; 8 positions agree with TRBD1. Germline-derived CDR1 and CDR2 are SQVTM and ANQGSEA. After removal of 3 bases from V and 2 bases from J, the junction contained 3 bases not matched to a gene. The CDR3 contains 13 residues. CDR3 DNA: TGCAGCGTTGAGCTGGACAGGGCCTACGAGCAGTACTTC. Encoded protein: CSVELDRAYEQYF.

The chain combines TRBV10-3 with TRBJ2-6; D remains ambiguous. V shed 10 bases and J shed 0 bases, with 16 bases lying between them. This CDR3 contains 16 residues. Germline loops: CDR1 ENHRY, CDR2 SYGVKD. This chain's CDR3 is CATRGARFSGANVLTF. CDR3 nucleotides: TGTGCCACCCGAGGTGCGAGGTTCTCTGGGGCCAACGTCCTGACTTTC.

This chain uses TRBV7-9 with TRBJ2-3; D perhaps matches TRBD2 (6 bases). The germline V gene encodes CDR1 SEHNR and CDR2 FQNEAQ (reference sequence). The CDR3 loop spans 17 amino acids. Trimming removed 5 bases at V and 3 bases at J, with 21 bases between. This CDR3 reads CASSPYLGSGNTDTQYF. The CDR3 DNA sequence: TGTGCCAGCAGCCCATATTTAGGTAGCGGCAATACAGATACGCAGTATTTT.

This clone turned up a few times. The V and J genes are TRBV19 and TRBJ2-6, with TRBD1 matching over 10 bases. This CDR3 has 17 residues. J lost 1 base, V lost 5 bases, and 5 bases had no gene match. The germline gives CDR1 LNHDA, CDR2 SQIVND (reference sequence). The CDR3 loop is CASSAGTGVSGANVLTF. Here the CDR3 DNA reads TGTGCCAGTAGTGCAGGGACAGGGGTTTCTGGGGCCAACGTCCTGACTTTC.

This chain connects TRBV6-5 to TRBJ2-4, with D tentatively TRBD2 (6 bases). V gave up 8 bases and J gave up 12 bases, with 20 bases separating them. The CDR3 has 13 residues. From germline, CDR1 is MNHEY and CDR2 SVGAGI. In nucleotides, the CDR3 is TGTGCCAGCCTCGGGGGATCAGGTGGCAGTCAGTACTTC. Encoded protein: CASLGGSGGSQYF.

The chain couples TRBV19 to TRBJ2-1; 12 bases align to TRBD2. Germline-derived CDR1 and CDR2 are LNHDA and SQIVND (reference sequence). The CDR3 runs 17 residues. V dropped 5 bases and J dropped 3; count of bases not matched to a gene: 8. CDR3 region: CASSRRLAGDLYNEQFF. The CDR3 DNA reads TGTGCCAGTAGTCGACGACTAGCGGGAGATCTCTACAATGAGCAGTTCTTC.

The V and J genes are TRBV4-1 and TRBJ2-2; 12 bases fit TRBD2. The V gene's germline CDR1 is MGHRA and CDR2 YSYEKL. This CDR3 has 17 amino acids. J was trimmed by 5 bases and V by 4 bases; bases with no gene match: 8. CDR3 amino acids: CASSRGLAGGRTGELFF. Written as DNA, the CDR3 is TGCGCCAGCAGCCGGGGGCTAGCGGGGGGGCGTACCGGGGAGCTGTTTTTT.

V is TRBV6-1 and J is TRBJ2-1; TRBD2 agrees at 9 bases. CDR3 length: 15 amino acids. Trimming removed 2 bases from V and 8 bases from J; junction bases left unmatched: 7. CDR1 MNHNS and CDR2 SASEGT come from the germline V gene. The CDR3 loop is CASSEILSGSDEQFF. CDR3 nucleotide sequence: TGTGCCAGCAGTGAAATCCTTAGCGGGAGCGATGAGCAGTTCTTC.

A single count supports this clone. The chain links TRBV6-5 to TRBJ1-6; 8 positions match TRBD1. CDR3 length: 16 amino acids. Unmatched junction bases numbered 9, after V lost 3 bases and J lost 8 bases. Germline loops: CDR1 MNHEY, CDR2 SVGAGI. This chain's CDR3 is CASSYRADRGHSPLHF. The CDR3 DNA sequence: TGTGCCAGCAGTTATAGGGCAGACAGGGGTCATTCACCCCTCCACTTT.

The table lists this clone with a count of one. CDR3 region: CASSPVTGPLSSGNTIYF. In DNA form, the CDR3 reads TGTGCCAGCTCACCCGTTACAGGTCCCCTGAGCTCTGGAAACACCATATATTTT. The chain employs TRBV18 and TRBJ1-3, with D tentatively TRBD1 (5 bases). Germline V gives CDR1 KGHSH, CDR2 LQKENI. V shed 3 bases and J shed 0 bases, with 18 bases lying between them. The CDR3 totals 18 residues.

This clone showed up just a few times. The chain joins TRBV25-1 to TRBJ2-1; D gene unclear. Trimming removed 2 bases at V and 3 bases at J, with 8 bases between. Per the germline V gene, CDR1 is MGHDK and CDR2 is SYGVNS. The CDR3 extends over 14 amino acids. CDR3 sequence: CASSEGPLYNEQFF. CDR3 DNA: TGTGCCAGCAGTGAAGGGCCGCTCTACAATGAGCAGTTCTTC.

The rearrangement joins TRBV11-2 to TRBJ2-5, with D tentatively TRBD1 (5 bases). The DNA end is more similar to TRBJ2-7, so the J call may be wrong. Germline lookup yields CDR1 SGHAT and CDR2 FQNNGV. The CDR3 is 15 residues long. CDR3 region: CASSSQGATAYEQYF. DNA of the CDR3: TGTGCCAGCAGCTCGCAGGGCGCTACGGCCTACGAGCAGTACTTC.

This chain connects TRBV29-1 to TRBJ2-7, with D perhaps TRBD1 (6 bases). Germline CDR1 SQVTM, CDR2 ANQGSEA. The CDR3 extends over 13 amino acids. V was trimmed by 6 bases and J by 3 bases, leaving 15 bases between them. CDR3 residues: CSVRGPGGYEQYF. The CDR3 DNA reads as TGCAGCGTCAGGGGTCCCGGCGGCTACGAGCAGTACTTC.

The chain couples TRBV28 to TRBJ1-2; TRBD1 agrees at 10 bases. V dropped 2 bases and J dropped 4; count of bases not matched to a gene: 4. CDR1 is MDHEN, CDR2 SYDVKM, per germline. The CDR3 consists of 15 residues. For the CDR3, the DNA is TGTGCCAGCAGTTTACAGACAGGGGGCACCTATGGCTACACCTTC. Protein product: CASSLQTGGTYGYTF.